The entry below describes one TCR beta chain. The entry originates in a study of blood T cell repertoires in COVID-19. Study-wide context: The United States, Italy and Spain provided the acute and convalescent COVID-19 samples. T cells, B-cell-depleted T cells, or PBMCs provided the cDNA or gDNA that served as material.

Original processing methods: By means of reference gene primer amplification, nucleated cell counts were estimated. Sequencing used immunoSEQ multiplex PCR; TCRdb keeps in-frame clones, though not all of them. The DNA gave D and trimming, while V, J and clone size come from that table. The sample lists some 80,000 clones; around 80% were seen once. Germline V CDR1 and CDR2: SGHNT, YYREEE (reference sequence). The V end was cut by 0 bases, the J end by 6 bases, with 12 bases between. The CDR3 consists of 14 residues. The sequenced sample was peripheral blood. This chain uses TRBV5-4 with TRBJ1-1; a weak D match, TRBD1 (6 bases). The sequence was obtained from a man aged 55-75 years with active or convalescent COVID-19. The CDR3, as DNA: TGTGCCAGCAGCTTGGGGGGGCGCCTGGCTGAAGCTTTCTTT. Translation: CASSLGGRLAEAFF.